What follows is one T cell receptor beta chain and its context. It has no known antigen specificity. Base-call qualities are not available, and no considerably larger clone is one nucleotide away. The sample originates from a study of T cells in Graves' hyperthyroidism and ophthalmopathy (dated by TCRdb to between 2018 and 2021). Regarding the complete study: A discovery cohort of roughly 100 patients, roughly 45 with Graves' ophthalmopathy and 55 to 65 with stable Graves' hyperthyroidism, was used to find distinguishing TCR V-J signatures. An independent validation cohort of fewer than 20 hyperthyroidism patients and about 16 patients who later progressed to ophthalmopathy tested prospective prediction of ophthalmopathy. For training and testing, the approximately 92 patients in the discovery cohort were randomly divided in a 7:3 ratio. In addition, the study compared T-cell repertoires in thyroid tissue and in blood from a handful of Graves' hyperthyroidism patients. Once sampling was done, hyperthyroidism patients were given methimazole at a starting dose of 30 mg daily, whereas ophthalmopathy patients were given high-dose intravenous methylprednisolone. The paper reports TCR Vbeta CDR3 sequencing of approximately 130 peripheral blood samples: approximately 43 ophthalmopathy, over 70 hyperthyroidism and roughly 17 progressor patients. Results the study describes overall, beyond this receptor: In validation, the model predicted progression to ophthalmopathy a median of 6.5 months before onset, with around 70% sensitivity and nearly 75% specificity. Blood samples also contained most of the expanded thyroid clonotypes (frequency above 0.001), which suggests that blood repertoires may reflect thyroid immune responses. No statistical method was used to set the sample size in advance, and investigators knew the group allocation. A model built on a 13 V-J signature distinguished ophthalmopathy from stable hyperthyroidism, reaching about 88% sensitivity and 81.08% specificity in cross-validation and 80%/75% in testing.

The TCR beta CDR3 regions were amplified from RNA transcripts. A first-round RT-PCR of the TCR CDR3 used the HTBI primer set with the Qiagen OneStep RT-PCR kit. Libraries were constructed in a second round of multiplex PCR, after which size selection and purification were performed. Paired-end sequencing of the libraries was performed with 100 bp reads on an Illumina HiSeq2000. In the paper's pipeline: SOAPnuke was used to process the raw data, removing reads that contained adapters or uncalled bases, had a mean Phred below 15, or lacked an exact match to the constant primer or identifier. High-quality paired reads were merged with COPE v1.2.5, and unique nucleotide sequences were defined as clonotypes. MiTCR v1.1 was used to align clonotypes to the IMGT TRBV, TRBD and TRBJ reference segments. Only V-J combinations with frequency above 0.0001, covering 99% to 99.2% of repertoires, were analysed. A TCS score was defined as the ratio between F50 (clonal expansion) and ExV (chaos), using BLOSUM62-based TCRdist between CDR3 peptides within each V-J. Welch's t-statistics and random forest reduced several hundred V-J features to 13, which were used in a naive Bayes classifier (R e1071). Thyroid-blood repertoire similarity was quantified with the Morisita-Horn index. In-frame beta chains were kept once TCRdb had trimmed the public reads at Q25 with fastp and called clones with MiXCR. CDR3 protein sequences are deduplicated, and each keeps its most common genes and DNA. None of the V and J calls come from the authors' own analysis; TCRdb made them. A total of 450,000 to 700,000 distinct CDR3 sequences appear in this sample, approximately 44% of them only once. Around 17% of the sample is in the top ten clones.

Patients with uncontrolled infections, other autoimmune diseases, pregnancy or lactation were excluded. Clinical symptoms, serum thyroxine and TRAb, thyroid ultrasound, and orbital computed tomography formed the basis for the diagnoses. Total RNA was extracted using Trizol reagent, and RNA quality was assessed on an Agilent 2100 Bioanalyzer. V gives up 5 bases and J gives up 3 bases, and the segment between their germline ends measures 10 bases. Based on the germline V gene, the CDR1 and CDR2 sequences are SNHLY and FYNNEI. The CDR3 has 14 amino acids, counting the end cysteine and phenylalanine. The read is trimmed to its CDR3 DNA, 42 bases read in frame from base 1.

The clonotype comes from an adult woman with Graves' disease, either hyperthyroidism or ophthalmopathy (not recorded which). The specimen was peripheral blood or thyroid tissue (not recorded which). The chain is encoded by TRBV2 joined to TRBJ2-2; the D gene is perhaps TRBD1, on 5 matching bases. For the CDR3, the sequence is CASSKIRDTGELFF. In nucleotide form, the sequence is TGTGCCAGCAGTAAAATCAGGGACACCGGGGAGCTGTTTTTT.